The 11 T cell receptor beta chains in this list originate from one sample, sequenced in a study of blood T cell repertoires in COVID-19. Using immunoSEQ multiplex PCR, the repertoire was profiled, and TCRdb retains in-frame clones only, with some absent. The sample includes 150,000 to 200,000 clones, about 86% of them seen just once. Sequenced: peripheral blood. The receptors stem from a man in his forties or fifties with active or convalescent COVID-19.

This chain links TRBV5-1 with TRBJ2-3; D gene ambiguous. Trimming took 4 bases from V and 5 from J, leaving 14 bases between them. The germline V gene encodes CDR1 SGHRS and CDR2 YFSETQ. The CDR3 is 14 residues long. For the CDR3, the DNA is TGCGCCAGCAGCATGACCGGGTCGAGAGATACGCAGTATTTT. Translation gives CASSMTGSRDTQYF.

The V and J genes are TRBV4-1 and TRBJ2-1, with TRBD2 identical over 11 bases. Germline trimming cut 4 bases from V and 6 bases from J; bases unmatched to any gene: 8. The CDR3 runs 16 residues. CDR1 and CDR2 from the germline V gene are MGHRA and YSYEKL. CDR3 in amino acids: CASSPRLAGGSNEQFF. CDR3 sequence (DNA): TGCGCCAGCAGCCCTCGTCTAGCGGGGGGCTCCAATGAGCAGTTCTTC.

CDR3 sequence reads: CASSSRTSGGVTDTQYF. The CDR3, as DNA: TGTGCCAGCAGCTCTCGGACTAGCGGGGGGGTCACAGATACGCAGTATTTT. The genes are TRBV7-8 and TRBJ2-3; 15 bases map to TRBD2. The CDR3 is made up of 17 amino acids. J gave up 2 bases and V 4 bases, and 4 bases lay outside the gene matches. Germline V gene data show CDR1 as SGHVS and CDR2 as FQNEAQ. Drawing the rest from reference TRBV7-8 and TRBJ2-3, the complete variable domain is GAGVSQSPRYKVAKRGQDVALRCDPISGHVSLFWYQQALGQGPEFLTYFQNEAQLDKSGLPSDRFFAERPEGSVSTLKIQRTQQEDSAVYLCASSSRTSGGVTDTQYFGPGTRLTVL.

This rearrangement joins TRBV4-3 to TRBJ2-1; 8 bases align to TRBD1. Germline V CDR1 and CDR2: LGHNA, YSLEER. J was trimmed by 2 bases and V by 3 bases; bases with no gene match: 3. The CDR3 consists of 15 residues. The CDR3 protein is CASSQGTGTYNEQFF. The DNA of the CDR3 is TGCGCCAGCAGCCAGGGGACAGGTACCTACAATGAGCAGTTCTTC.

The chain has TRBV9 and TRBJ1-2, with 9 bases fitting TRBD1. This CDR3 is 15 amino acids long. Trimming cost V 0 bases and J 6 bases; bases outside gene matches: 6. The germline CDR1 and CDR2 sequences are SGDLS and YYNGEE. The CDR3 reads CASSVAAGQGDGYTF. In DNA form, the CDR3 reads TGTGCCAGCAGCGTAGCAGCGGGACAGGGAGATGGCTACACCTTC.

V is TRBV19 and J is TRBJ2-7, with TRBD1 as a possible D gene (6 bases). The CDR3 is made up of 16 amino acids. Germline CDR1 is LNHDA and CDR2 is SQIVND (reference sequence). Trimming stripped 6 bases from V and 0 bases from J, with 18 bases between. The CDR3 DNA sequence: TGTGCCAGTAGCCGAAGTTCCGGGACACCCTCCTACGAGCAGTACTTC. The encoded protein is CASSRSSGTPSYEQYF.

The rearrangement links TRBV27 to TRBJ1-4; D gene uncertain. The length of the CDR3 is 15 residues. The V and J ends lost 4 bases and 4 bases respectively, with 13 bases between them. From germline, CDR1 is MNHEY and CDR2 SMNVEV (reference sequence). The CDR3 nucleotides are TGTGCCAGCAGTTCCCGTGGAGGAGATAATGAAAAACTGTTTTTT. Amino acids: CASSSRGGDNEKLFF.

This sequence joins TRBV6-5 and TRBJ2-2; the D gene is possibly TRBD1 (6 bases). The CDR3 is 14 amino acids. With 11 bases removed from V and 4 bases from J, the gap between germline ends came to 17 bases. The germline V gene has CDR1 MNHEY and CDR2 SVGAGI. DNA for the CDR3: TGTGCCGCTTCGGGACACTCTACCACCGGGGAGCTGTTTTTT. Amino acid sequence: CAASGHSTTGELFF.

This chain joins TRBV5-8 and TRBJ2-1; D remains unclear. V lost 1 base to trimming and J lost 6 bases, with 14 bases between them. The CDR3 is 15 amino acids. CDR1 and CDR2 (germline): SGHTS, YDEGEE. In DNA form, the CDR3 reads TGTGCCAGCAGCTTGTCGGTCGGGTCATTCAATGAGCAGTTCTTC. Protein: CASSLSVGSFNEQFF.

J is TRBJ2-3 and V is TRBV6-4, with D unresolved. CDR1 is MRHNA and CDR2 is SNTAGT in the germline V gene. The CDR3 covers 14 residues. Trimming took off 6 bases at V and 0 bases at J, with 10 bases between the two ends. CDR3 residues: CASRSKASTDTQYF. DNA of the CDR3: TGTGCCAGCAGATCTAAAGCTAGCACAGATACGCAGTATTTT.

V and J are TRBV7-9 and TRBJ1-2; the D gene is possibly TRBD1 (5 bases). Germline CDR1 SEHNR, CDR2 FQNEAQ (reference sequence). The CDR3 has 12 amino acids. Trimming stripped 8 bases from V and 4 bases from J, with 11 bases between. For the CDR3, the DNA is TGTGCCAGCCAAGACAGAACCTATGGCTACACCTTC. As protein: CASQDRTYGYTF.